Described below is a single TCR beta chain sequence and its context. The data were taken from a study of blood T cell repertoires in COVID-19. Overall study context: In each case, the material was cDNA or gDNA derived from T cells, B-cell-depleted T cells, or PBMCs.

In the original processing: Quantification of nucleated cells was approximated via reference gene primer amplification. Clones were sequenced by immunoSEQ multiplex PCR, and TCRdb holds only the in-frame ones, with some missing. V, J and clone size were drawn from that table, and D and trimming were deduced from the DNA. The sample consists of 85,000 to 95,000 clones, about 89% of them appearing once. The CDR3 sequence is 14 residues long. Germline CDR1 is ENHRY and CDR2 is SYGVKD. The trim removed 6 bases at V and 2 bases at J, leaving 3 bases unmatched. Sequenced material: peripheral blood. The chain carries TRBV10-3 and TRBJ2-7; 11 bases map to TRBD1. This TCR came from a human donor with acute or convalescent COVID-19. The donor label of this sample is uncertain. The CDR3 reads CAISLGQGAYEQYF. The DNA of the CDR3 is TGTGCCATCAGCCTGGGACAGGGGGCCTACGAGCAGTACTTC.